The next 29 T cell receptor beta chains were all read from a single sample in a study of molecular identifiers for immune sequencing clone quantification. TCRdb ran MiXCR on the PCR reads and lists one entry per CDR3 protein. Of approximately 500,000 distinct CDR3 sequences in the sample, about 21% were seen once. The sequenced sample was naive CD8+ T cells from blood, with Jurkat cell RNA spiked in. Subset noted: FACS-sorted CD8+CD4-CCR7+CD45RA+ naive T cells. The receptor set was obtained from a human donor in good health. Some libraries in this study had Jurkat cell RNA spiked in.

The CDR3 coding sequence is TGTGCCAGCAGTTTTGAACAGCGCCACGAGCAGTACTTC. Translated, it gives CASSFEQRHEQYF. The rearrangement joins TRBV12-3 or TRBV12-4 to TRBJ2-7; no clear D gene. The V end lost 3 bases, the J end lost 5 bases, and 11 bases lay between the germline ends. The CDR3 sequence is 13 residues long.

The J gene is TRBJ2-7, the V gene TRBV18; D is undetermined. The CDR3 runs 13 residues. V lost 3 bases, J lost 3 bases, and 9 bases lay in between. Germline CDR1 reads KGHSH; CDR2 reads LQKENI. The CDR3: CASSPSQVYEQYF. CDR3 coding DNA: TGTGCCAGCTCACCGTCCCAGGTCTACGAGCAGTACTTC.

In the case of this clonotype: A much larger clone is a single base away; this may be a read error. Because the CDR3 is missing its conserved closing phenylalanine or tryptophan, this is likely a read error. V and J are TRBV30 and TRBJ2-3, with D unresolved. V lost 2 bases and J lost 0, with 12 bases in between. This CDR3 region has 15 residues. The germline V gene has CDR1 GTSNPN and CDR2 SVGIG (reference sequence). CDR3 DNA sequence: TGTGCCTGGAGTTTAGGCGGCTCTAGCACAGATACGCAGTATCTT. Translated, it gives CAWSLGGSSTDTQYL.

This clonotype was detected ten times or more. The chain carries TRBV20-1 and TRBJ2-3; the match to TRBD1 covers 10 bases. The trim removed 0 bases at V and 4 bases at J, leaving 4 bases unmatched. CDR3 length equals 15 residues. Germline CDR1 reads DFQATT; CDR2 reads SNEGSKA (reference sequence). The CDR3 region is CSARDGGTGADTQYF. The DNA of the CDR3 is TGCAGTGCTAGAGATGGTGGGACAGGGGCAGATACGCAGTATTTT.

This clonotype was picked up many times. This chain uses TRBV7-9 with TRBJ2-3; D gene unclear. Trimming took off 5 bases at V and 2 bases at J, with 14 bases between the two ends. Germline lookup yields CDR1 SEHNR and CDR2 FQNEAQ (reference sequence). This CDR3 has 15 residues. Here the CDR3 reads CASSTMVRITDTQYF. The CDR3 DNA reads TGTGCCAGCAGCACCATGGTCAGGATCACAGATACGCAGTATTTT.

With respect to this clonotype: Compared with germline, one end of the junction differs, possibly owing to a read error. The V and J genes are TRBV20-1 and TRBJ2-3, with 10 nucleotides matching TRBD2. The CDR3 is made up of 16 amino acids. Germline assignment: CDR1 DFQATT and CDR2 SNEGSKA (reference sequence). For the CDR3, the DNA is TGCTGTGCTAGAGATATTCTAGCGGGGGACACAGATACGCAGTATTTT. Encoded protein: CCARDILAGDTDTQYF.

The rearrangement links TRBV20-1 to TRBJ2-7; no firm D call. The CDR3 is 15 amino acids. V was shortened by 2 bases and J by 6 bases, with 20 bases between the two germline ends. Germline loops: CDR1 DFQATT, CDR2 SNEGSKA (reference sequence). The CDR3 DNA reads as TGCAGTGCTAGACTCCACACCCAAGCCGCGACCGAGCAGTACTTC. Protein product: CSARLHTQAATEQYF.

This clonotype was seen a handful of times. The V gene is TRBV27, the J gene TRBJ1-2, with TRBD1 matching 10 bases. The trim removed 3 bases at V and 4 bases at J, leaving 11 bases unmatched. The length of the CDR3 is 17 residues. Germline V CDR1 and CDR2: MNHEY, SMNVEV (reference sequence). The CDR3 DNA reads TGTGCCAGCAGTTTTTCCGCCGGGACAGGGGTTCGCTATGGCTACACCTTC. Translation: CASSFSAGTGVRYGYTF.

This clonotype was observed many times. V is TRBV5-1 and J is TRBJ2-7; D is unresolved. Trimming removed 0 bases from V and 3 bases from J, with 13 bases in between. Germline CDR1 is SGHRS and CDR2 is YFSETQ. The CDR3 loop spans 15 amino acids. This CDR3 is CASSLVLGQSYEQYF. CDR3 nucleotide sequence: TGCGCCAGCAGCTTGGTACTCGGGCAGAGCTACGAGCAGTACTTC.

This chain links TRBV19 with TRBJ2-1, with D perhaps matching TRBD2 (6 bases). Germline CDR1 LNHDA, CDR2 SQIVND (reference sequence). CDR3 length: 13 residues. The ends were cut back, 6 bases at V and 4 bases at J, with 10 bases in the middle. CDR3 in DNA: TGTGCCAGTAGGCCCCGGGAGTACAATGAGCAGTTCTTC. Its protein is CASRPREYNEQFF.

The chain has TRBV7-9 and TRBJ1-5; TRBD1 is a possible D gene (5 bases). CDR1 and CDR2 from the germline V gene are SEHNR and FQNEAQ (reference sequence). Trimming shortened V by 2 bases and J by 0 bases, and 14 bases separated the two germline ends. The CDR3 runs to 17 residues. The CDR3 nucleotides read TGTGCCAGCAGCTTATCTCTGGGACCGTATAGCAATCAGCCCCAGCATTTT. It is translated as CASSLSLGPYSNQPQHF.

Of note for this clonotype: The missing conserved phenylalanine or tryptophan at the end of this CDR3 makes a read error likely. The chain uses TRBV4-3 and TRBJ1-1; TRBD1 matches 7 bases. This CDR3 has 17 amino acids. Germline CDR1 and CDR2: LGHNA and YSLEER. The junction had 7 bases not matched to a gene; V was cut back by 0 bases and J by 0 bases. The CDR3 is CASSQDRGTALNTEAFY. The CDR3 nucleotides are TGCGCCAGCAGCCAAGATCGTGGGACAGCCTTGAACACTGAAGCTTTCTAT.

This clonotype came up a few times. The CDR3 DNA reads TGTGCCAGCAGTTATACCTCCACTGAAGCTTTCTTT. This codes for CASSYTSTEAFF. The chain recombines TRBV6-2 or TRBV6-3 with TRBJ1-1; D call uncertain. The CDR3 length is 12 residues. Germline V CDR1 and CDR2: MNHEY, SVGEGT. Trimming left V 3 bases short and J 4 bases short, with 6 bases between.

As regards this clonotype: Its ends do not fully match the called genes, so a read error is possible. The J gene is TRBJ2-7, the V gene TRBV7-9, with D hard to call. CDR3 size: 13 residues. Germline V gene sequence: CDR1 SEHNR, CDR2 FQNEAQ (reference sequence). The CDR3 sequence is CASSATSNYEQCF. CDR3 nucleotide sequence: TGTGCCAGCAGCGCGACTTCAAACTACGAGCAGTGCTTC.

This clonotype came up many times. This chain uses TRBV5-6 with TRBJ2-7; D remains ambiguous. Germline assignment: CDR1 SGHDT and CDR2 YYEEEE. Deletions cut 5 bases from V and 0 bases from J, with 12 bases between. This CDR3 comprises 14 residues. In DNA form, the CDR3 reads TGTGCCAGCAGGCATCAAGGTAGCTCCTACGAGCAGTACTTC. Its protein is CASRHQGSSYEQYF.

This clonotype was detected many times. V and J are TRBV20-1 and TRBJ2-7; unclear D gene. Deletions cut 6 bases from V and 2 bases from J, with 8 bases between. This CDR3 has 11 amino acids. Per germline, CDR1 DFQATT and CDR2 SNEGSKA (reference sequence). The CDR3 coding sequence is TGCAGTGCCCCAATGGCCTACGAGCAGTACTTC. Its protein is CSAPMAYEQYF.

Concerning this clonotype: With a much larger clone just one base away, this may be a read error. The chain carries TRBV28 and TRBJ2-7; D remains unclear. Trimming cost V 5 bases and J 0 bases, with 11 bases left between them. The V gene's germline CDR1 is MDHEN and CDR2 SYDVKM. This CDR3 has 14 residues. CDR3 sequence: CASSAQVDSYEQYF. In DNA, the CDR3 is TGTGCCAGCAGTGCTCAGGTTGACTCCTACGAGCAGTACTTC.

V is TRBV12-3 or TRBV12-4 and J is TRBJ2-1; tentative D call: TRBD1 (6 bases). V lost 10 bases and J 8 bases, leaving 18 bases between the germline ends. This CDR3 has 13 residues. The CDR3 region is CATTPPRGYEQFF. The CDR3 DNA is TGTGCCACCACTCCTCCCAGGGGTTATGAGCAGTTCTTC.

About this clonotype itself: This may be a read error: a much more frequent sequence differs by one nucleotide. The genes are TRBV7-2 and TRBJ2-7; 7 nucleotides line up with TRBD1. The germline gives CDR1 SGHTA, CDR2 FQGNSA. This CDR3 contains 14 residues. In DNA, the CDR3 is TGTGCCAACAGCTCCCGACAGGGTTTGAACGAGCAGTACTTC. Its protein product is CANSSRQGLNEQYF.

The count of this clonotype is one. The chain's CDR3 is CASSLPTGSNGYTF. CDR3 DNA: TGTGCCAGCAGCTTGCCGACAGGGTCGAATGGCTACACCTTC. V gene TRBV11-2 combines with J gene TRBJ1-2; the match to TRBD1 covers 7 bases. Germline CDR1 reads SGHAT; CDR2 reads FQNNGV. V gave up 3 bases and J gave up 6 bases; unmatched junction bases: 7. The CDR3 loop spans 14 amino acids.

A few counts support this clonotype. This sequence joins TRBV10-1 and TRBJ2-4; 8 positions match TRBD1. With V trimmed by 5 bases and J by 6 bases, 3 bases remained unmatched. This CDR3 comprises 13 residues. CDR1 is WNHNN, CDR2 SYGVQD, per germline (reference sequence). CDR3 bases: TGCGCCAGCAGTCAGGGGGCTACAAACATTCAGTACTTC. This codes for CASSQGATNIQYF.

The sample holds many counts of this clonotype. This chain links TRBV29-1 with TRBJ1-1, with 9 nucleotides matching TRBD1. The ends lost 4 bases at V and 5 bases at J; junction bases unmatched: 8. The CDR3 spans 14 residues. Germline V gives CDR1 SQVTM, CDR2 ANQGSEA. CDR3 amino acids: CSVATGGVDTEAFF. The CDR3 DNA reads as TGCAGCGTTGCTACAGGGGGCGTGGATACTGAAGCTTTCTTT.

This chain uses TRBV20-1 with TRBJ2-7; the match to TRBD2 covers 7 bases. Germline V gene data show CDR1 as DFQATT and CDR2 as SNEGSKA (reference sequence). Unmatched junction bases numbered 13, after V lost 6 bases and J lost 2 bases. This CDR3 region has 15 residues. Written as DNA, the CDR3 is TGCAGTGCACACGACGGCCGGGGGGAAGCCTACGAGCAGTACTTC. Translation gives CSAHDGRGEAYEQYF.

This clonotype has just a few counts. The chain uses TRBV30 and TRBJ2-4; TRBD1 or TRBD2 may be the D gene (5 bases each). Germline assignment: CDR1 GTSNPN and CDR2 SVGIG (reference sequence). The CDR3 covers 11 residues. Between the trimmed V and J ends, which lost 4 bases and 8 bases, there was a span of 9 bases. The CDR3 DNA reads TGTGCCTGGACAGGGAGTGACATTCAGTACTTC. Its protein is CAWTGSDIQYF.

The CDR3 here is CASTHIAGSSYNEQFF. CDR3 sequence (DNA): TGTGCCAGCACCCACATAGCGGGGAGCTCCTACAATGAGCAGTTCTTC. The chain has TRBV12-3 or TRBV12-4 and TRBJ2-1, with 8 nucleotides matching TRBD2. The CDR3 is 16 residues long. V was clipped by 7 bases and J by 0 bases; unmatched bases: 8.

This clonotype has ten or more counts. CDR3 DNA sequence: TGTGCCAGCAGTTACGGAGGAGCATTCCTCACTGAAGCTTTCTTT. It yields the protein CASSYGGAFLTEAFF. V and J are TRBV6-5 and TRBJ1-1; D call uncertain. There are 15 residues in the CDR3. V was shortened by 2 bases and J by 4 bases, with 14 bases between the two germline ends. Germline lookup yields CDR1 MNHEY and CDR2 SVGAGI.

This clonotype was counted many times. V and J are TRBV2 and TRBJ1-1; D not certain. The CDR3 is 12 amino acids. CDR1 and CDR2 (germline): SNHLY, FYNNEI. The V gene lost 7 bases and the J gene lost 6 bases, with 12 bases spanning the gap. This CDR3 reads CASMGEEAEAFF. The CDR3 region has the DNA TGTGCCAGCATGGGAGAGGAAGCTGAAGCTTTCTTT.

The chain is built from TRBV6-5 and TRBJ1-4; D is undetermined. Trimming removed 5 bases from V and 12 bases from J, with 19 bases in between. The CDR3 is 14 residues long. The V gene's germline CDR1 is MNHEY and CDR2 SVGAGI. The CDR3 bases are TGTGCCAGCAGTCCGGACGTAGGGAGGGAAGAACTGTTTTTT. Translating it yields CASSPDVGREELFF.

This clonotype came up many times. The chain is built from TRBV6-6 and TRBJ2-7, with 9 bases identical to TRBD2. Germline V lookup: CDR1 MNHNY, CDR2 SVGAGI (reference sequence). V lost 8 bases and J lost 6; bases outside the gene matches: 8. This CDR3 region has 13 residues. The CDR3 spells CASAGLAVSEQYF. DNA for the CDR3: TGTGCCAGCGCGGGACTAGCTGTCTCCGAGCAGTACTTC.